One and the same sample provided the 7 T cell receptor beta chains below, sequenced in a study of control samples from healthy donors and cancer patients. Assay used: immunoSEQ multiplex PCR; TCRdb lists only in-frame clones, some missing. Of some 7,200 clones detected, roughly 84% appear once; the ten largest clones hold around 28%. The material sequenced was PBMCs. Every receptor here comes from a man between 65 and 85 years old with lung cancer.

This chain connects TRBV19 to TRBJ2-7; TRBD1 agrees at 9 bases. V was clipped by 6 bases and J by 7 bases; unmatched bases: 13. Germline V gene data show CDR1 as LNHDA and CDR2 as SQIVND (reference sequence). The CDR3 runs 15 residues. The CDR3 spells CASSERKGQGPEQYF. The CDR3 DNA reads TGTGCCAGTAGCGAGAGGAAGGGACAGGGCCCTGAGCAGTACTTC.

This clone was recorded only once. V and J are TRBV20-1 and TRBJ2-5, with D unresolved. Germline CDR1 is DFQATT and CDR2 is SNEGSKA (reference sequence). The CDR3 loop spans 11 amino acids. V lost 6 bases and J 2 bases, leaving 7 bases between the germline ends. This CDR3 is CSARWQETQYF. DNA for the CDR3: TGCAGTGCCAGGTGGCAAGAGACCCAGTACTTC.

The chain carries TRBV24-1 and TRBJ2-1, with D tentatively TRBD1 (5 bases). CDR1 is KGHDR and CDR2 is SFDVKD in the germline V gene. Trimming cost V 9 bases and J 3 bases, with 8 bases left between them. The CDR3 consists of 12 residues. The CDR3 DNA follows: TGTGCCACCCTAGACAGCTACAATGAGCAGTTCTTC. Translated, it gives CATLDSYNEQFF.

The chain is built from TRBV5-1 and TRBJ2-1, with 11 nucleotides matching TRBD1. Unmatched junction bases numbered 6, after V lost 0 bases and J lost 7 bases. The germline V gene has CDR1 SGHRS and CDR2 YFSETQ. The CDR3 is made up of 16 amino acids. Written as DNA, the CDR3 is TGCGCCAGCAGCTTGGGCGGACAGGGGGCTCTAAATGAGCAGTTCTTC. This gives the protein CASSLGGQGALNEQFF.

The chain links TRBV10-3 to TRBJ1-1, with D possibly TRBD1 on 5 matching bases. V was pared by 5 bases and J by 0 bases, with 10 bases between. This CDR3 is built from 14 residues. Germline loops: CDR1 ENHRY, CDR2 SYGVKD. The CDR3 sequence is CAISQGTLNTEAFF. The CDR3 DNA follows: TGTGCCATCAGTCAAGGGACCTTGAACACTGAAGCTTTCTTT.

V and J are TRBV9 and TRBJ1-1; 8 bases fit TRBD1. The CDR3 runs to 13 residues. Trimming took 3 bases from V and 7 from J; bases not matched to a gene: 5. Per germline, CDR1 SGDLS and CDR2 YYNGEE. The CDR3 region has the DNA TGTGCCAGCAGCGCACTACAGGGGGATGAAGCTTTCTTT. The encoded protein is CASSALQGDEAFF.

The gene calls are TRBV24-1 and TRBJ2-1, with TRBD2 identical over 8 bases. From germline, CDR1 is KGHDR and CDR2 SFDVKD. Trimming took 0 bases from V and 11 from J; bases not matched to a gene: 5. The CDR3 runs to 14 residues. The CDR3 region has the DNA TGTGCCACCAGTGATTTGTCGAGCGGGAGCAAGCAGTTCTTC. It encodes CATSDLSSGSKQFF.